This T cell receptor beta chain was found in a study of cytomegalovirus exposure and HLA in healthy donors. Findings of the study overall: The HLA-A and HLA-B alleles of most subjects were reportedly predicted accurately from TCR beta sequences.

13 Jbeta primers and 60 Vbeta primers were used for the PCR. Measured with immunoSEQ multiplex PCR; TCRdb has only the in-frame clones, and not every one. The profile covers around 120,000 clones, with 80% appearing a single time and 7.5% to 10% taken by the ten largest. Worth noting for this clone: No antigen is known for it.

CDR3 length equals 13 residues. The germline gives CDR1 GTSNPN, CDR2 SVGIG (reference sequence). Sequenced sample: PBMCs. The chain carries TRBV30 and TRBJ2-3; the match to TRBD1 covers 7 bases. This TCR derives from a female donor in good health and CMV-seropositive. The CDR3 DNA is TGTGCACAGACAGGGAAGGGTACAGATACGCAGTATTTT. Amino acids: CAQTGKGTDTQYF.